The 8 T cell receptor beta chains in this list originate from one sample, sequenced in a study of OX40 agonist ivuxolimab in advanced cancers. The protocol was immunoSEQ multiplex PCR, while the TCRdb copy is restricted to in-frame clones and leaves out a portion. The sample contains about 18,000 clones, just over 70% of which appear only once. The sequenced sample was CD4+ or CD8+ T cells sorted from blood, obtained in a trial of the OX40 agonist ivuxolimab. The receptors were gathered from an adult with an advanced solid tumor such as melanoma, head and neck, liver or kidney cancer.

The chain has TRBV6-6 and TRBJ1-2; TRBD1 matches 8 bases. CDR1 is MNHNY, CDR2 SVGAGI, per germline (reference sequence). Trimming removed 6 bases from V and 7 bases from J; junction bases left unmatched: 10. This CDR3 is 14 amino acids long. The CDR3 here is CASSLQGAFRGYTF. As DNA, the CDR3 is TGTGCCAGCAGCCTCCAGGGGGCGTTTCGTGGCTACACCTTC.

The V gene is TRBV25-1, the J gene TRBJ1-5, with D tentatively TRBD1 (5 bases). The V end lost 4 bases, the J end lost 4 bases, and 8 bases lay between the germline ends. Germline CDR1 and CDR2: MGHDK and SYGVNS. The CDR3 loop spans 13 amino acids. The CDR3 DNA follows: TGTGCCAGCAGTGGGGGGGGGAATCAGCCCCAGCATTTT. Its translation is CASSGGGNQPQHF.

CDR3 sequence: CASSGKAGALTDEQFF. The CDR3 DNA reads as TGTGCCAGCAGTGGAAAAGCGGGAGCCCTTACAGATGAGCAGTTCTTC. The V gene is TRBV6-1, the J gene TRBJ2-1; the match to TRBD2 covers 8 bases. Trimming removed 4 bases from V and 8 bases from J; junction bases left unmatched: 13. The V gene's germline CDR1 is MNHNS and CDR2 SASEGT. There are 16 residues in the CDR3.

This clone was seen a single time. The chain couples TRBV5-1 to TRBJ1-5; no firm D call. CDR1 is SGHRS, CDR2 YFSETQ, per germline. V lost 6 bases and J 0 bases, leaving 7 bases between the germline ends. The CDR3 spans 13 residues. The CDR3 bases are TGCGCCAGCACCAGAAATAGCAATCAGCCCCAGCATTTT. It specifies CASTRNSNQPQHF.

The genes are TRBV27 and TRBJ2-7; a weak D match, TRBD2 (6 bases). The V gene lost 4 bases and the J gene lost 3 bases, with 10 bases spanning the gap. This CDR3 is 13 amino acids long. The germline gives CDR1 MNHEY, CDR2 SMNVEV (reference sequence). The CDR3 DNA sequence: TGTGCCAGCAGTTATTCGCGGGACTACGAGCAGTACTTC. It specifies CASSYSRDYEQYF.

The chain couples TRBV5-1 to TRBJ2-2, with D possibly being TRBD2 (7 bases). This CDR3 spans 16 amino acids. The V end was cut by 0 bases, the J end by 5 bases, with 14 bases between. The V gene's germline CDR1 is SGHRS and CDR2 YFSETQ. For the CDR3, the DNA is TGCGCCAGCAGCTTGGTCGGGGGGCAACGGACCGGGGAGCTGTTTTTT. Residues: CASSLVGGQRTGELFF.

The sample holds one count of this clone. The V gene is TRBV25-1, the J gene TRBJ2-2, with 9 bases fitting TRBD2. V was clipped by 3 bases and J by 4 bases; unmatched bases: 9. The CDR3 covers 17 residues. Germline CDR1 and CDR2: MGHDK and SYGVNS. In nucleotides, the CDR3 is TGTGCCAGCAGTGAGAATAGGGGACTAGCAGGCACCGGGGAGCTGTTTTTT. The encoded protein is CASSENRGLAGTGELFF.

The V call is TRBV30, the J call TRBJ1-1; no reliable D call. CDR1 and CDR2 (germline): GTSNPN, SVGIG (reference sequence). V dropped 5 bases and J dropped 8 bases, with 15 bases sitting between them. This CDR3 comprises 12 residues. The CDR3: CAWGPDVTEAFF. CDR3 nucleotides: TGTGCCTGGGGGCCGGACGTAACCGAAGCTTTCTTT. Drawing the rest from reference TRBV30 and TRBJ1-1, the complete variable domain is SQTIHQWPATLVQPVGSPLSLECTVEGTSNPNLYWYRQAAGRGLQLLFYSVGIGQISSEVPQNLSASRPQDRQFILSSKKLLLSDSGFYLCAWGPDVTEAFFGQGTRLTVV.